Below, 28 T cell receptor beta chains from the same sample are listed, as sequenced in a study of beta chain features in type 1 diabetes. Expressed TCRB transcripts were sequenced because the isolated RNA had all been reverse transcribed beforehand. Generated by immunoSEQ multiplex PCR, the TCRdb table keeps only in-frame clones and is missing some. The data hold 120,000 to 150,000 clones, with roughly 9.7% observed a single time. The sequenced sample consisted of central memory CD4+ T cells from blood. Source of these receptors: a woman between 40 and 55 years old in good health.

This clone has a handful of counts. The chain has TRBV18 and TRBJ2-7; 8 bases line up with TRBD2. V trimming: 4 bases; J trimming: 4 bases; junction bases outside the gene matches: 3. Germline-derived CDR1 and CDR2 are KGHSH and LQKENI. This CDR3 contains 13 residues. This CDR3 reads CASSRVAGYEQYF. The CDR3 bases are TGTGCCAGCTCACGAGTAGCGGGATACGAGCAGTACTTC. The complete variable domain, with remaining parts taken from reference TRBV18 and TRBJ2-7, reads NAGVMQNPRHLVRRRGQEARLRCSPMKGHSHVYWYRQLPEEGLKFMVYLQKENIIDESGMPKERFSAEFPKEGPSILRIQQVVRGDSAAYFCASSRVAGYEQYFGPGTRLTVT.

The chain has TRBV25-1 and TRBJ2-2; D might be TRBD2 (7 bases). The CDR3 consists of 13 residues. Germline values: CDR1 MGHDK, CDR2 SYGVNS. Trimming shortened V by 3 bases and J by 11 bases, and 13 bases separated the two germline ends. The CDR3 bases are TGTGCCAGCAGTGACGGGGGGCCCGAAGAGCTGTTTTTT. Its protein is CASSDGGPEELFF.

This clone has more than one count but fewer than ten. The genes are TRBV5-1 and TRBJ2-7; 8 bases align to TRBD2. Losses at the gene ends were 2 bases for V and 5 bases for J; bases not matched to a gene: 6. This CDR3 has 14 residues. CDR1 is SGHRS and CDR2 is YFSETQ in the germline V gene. The CDR3 loop reads CASSFGGGRNEQYF. The DNA for the CDR3 is TGCGCCAGCAGCTTCGGCGGGGGGAGAAACGAGCAGTACTTC.

In this sample, this clone turned up a few times. The chain joins TRBV7-2 to TRBJ2-5; no clear D. V lost 4 bases, J lost 8 bases, and 8 bases lay in between. The length of the CDR3 is 11 residues. Germline V gene data show CDR1 as SGHTA and CDR2 as FQGNSA. The CDR3 region has the DNA TGTGCCAGCAGCTCCGCGGATACCCAGTACTTC. It is translated as CASSSADTQYF.

The chain joins TRBV10-3 to TRBJ2-7, with 11 positions matching TRBD1. The trim removed 10 bases at V and 6 bases at J, leaving 8 bases unmatched. Germline V gene sequence: CDR1 ENHRY, CDR2 SYGVKD. The length of the CDR3 is 13 residues. The CDR3 coding sequence is TGTGCCACGCAGGGGGACAGGGGGTCCGAGCAGTACTTC. Amino acid sequence: CATQGDRGSEQYF.

The table lists this clone with a few counts. The chain joins TRBV27 to TRBJ2-7; tentatively, D is TRBD1 (6 bases). V lost 4 bases and J lost 2, with 12 bases in between. From germline, CDR1 is MNHEY and CDR2 SMNVEV (reference sequence). There are 14 residues in the CDR3. This CDR3 reads CASSSLRQAYEQYF. DNA for the CDR3: TGTGCCAGCAGTTCCCTTCGACAGGCCTACGAGCAGTACTTC.

The rearrangement joins TRBV18 to TRBJ2-7, with a tentative D call TRBD1 (6 bases). The V and J ends lost 4 bases and 4 bases respectively, with 14 bases between them. CDR1 is KGHSH and CDR2 is LQKENI in the germline V gene. The CDR3 is 14 residues long. The CDR3 here is CASSLGRDTYEQYF. The CDR3 nucleotides read TGTGCCAGCTCACTAGGCCGGGACACGTACGAGCAGTACTTC. The variable domain in full, completed from reference TRBV18 and TRBJ2-7, reads NAGVMQNPRHLVRRRGQEARLRCSPMKGHSHVYWYRQLPEEGLKFMVYLQKENIIDESGMPKERFSAEFPKEGPSILRIQQVVRGDSAAYFCASSLGRDTYEQYFGPGTRLTVT.

This chain connects TRBV2 to TRBJ2-2; a weak D match, TRBD2 (5 bases). The germline CDR1 and CDR2 sequences are SNHLY and FYNNEI. The V end was cut by 6 bases, the J end by 3 bases, with 11 bases between. The CDR3 runs 14 residues. The CDR3 sequence is CASRISGDTGELFF. In nucleotides, the CDR3 is TGTGCCAGCAGGATAAGCGGCGACACCGGGGAGCTGTTTTTT.

This clone was counted between two and nine times. This rearrangement joins TRBV11-2 to TRBJ1-4; D unresolved. This CDR3 contains 14 residues. Trimming left V 4 bases short and J 10 bases short, with 16 bases between. Germline CDR1 reads SGHAT; CDR2 reads FQNNGV. CDR3 in amino acids: CASSSRTLEGKLFF. The DNA for the CDR3 is TGTGCCAGCAGCTCAAGGACCCTCGAGGGAAAACTGTTTTTT.

This clone was seen a handful of times. This chain links TRBV4-2 with TRBJ2-1; D may be TRBD2 (5 bases). Germline V gene sequence: CDR1 LGHNA, CDR2 YNFKEQ. Trimming took off 0 bases at V and 7 bases at J, with 16 bases between the two ends. The CDR3 has 16 amino acids. CDR3 region: CASSQERGLSGNEQFF. As DNA, the CDR3 is TGTGCCAGCAGCCAAGAAAGAGGACTCTCTGGGAATGAGCAGTTCTTC.

V is TRBV4-2 and J is TRBJ2-3, with a weak D call TRBD1 (6 bases). The germline V and J ends were trimmed by 0 bases and 4 bases, with 11 bases remaining between them. CDR3 length: 15 amino acids. CDR1 is LGHNA and CDR2 is YNFKEQ in the germline V gene. Here the CDR3 reads CASSQDWKGADTQYF. CDR3 DNA sequence: TGTGCCAGCAGCCAAGATTGGAAGGGGGCAGATACGCAGTATTTT.

This rearrangement joins TRBV19 to TRBJ1-3, with D perhaps matching TRBD1 (6 bases). V was trimmed by 5 bases and J by 1 base, leaving 12 bases between them. The CDR3 contains 15 residues. Germline lookup yields CDR1 LNHDA and CDR2 SQIVND (reference sequence). Written as DNA, the CDR3 is TGTGCCAGTAGTGCCGGACAGTTTTCTGGAAACACCATATATTTT. Translated: CASSAGQFSGNTIYF.

The chain combines TRBV13 with TRBJ2-3; 16 positions match TRBD2. Unmatched junction bases numbered 6, after V lost 4 bases and J lost 2 bases. The CDR3 consists of 18 residues. CDR1 is PRHDT and CDR2 is FYEKMQ in the germline V gene (reference sequence). The CDR3 sequence is CASSSPGLAGGHTDTQYF. CDR3 DNA: TGTGCCAGCAGCTCACCGGGACTAGCGGGGGGGCACACAGATACGCAGTATTTT.

This chain uses TRBV7-9 with TRBJ2-1, with D maybe TRBD1 (6 bases). CDR1 SEHNR and CDR2 FQNEAQ come from the germline V gene (reference sequence). V lost 8 bases and J 0 bases, leaving 23 bases between the germline ends. The CDR3 has 18 amino acids. The CDR3 DNA reads as TGTGCCAGCCGTGGGGGCCGTTTAGGCGGAAGCTCCTACAATGAGCAGTTCTTC. It encodes CASRGGRLGGSSYNEQFF.

This clone has just a few counts. The chain uses TRBV7-2 and TRBJ1-1; D unresolved. From germline, CDR1 is SGHTA and CDR2 FQGNSA. With 0 bases removed from V and 8 bases from J, the gap between germline ends came to 13 bases. The length of the CDR3 is 14 residues. The CDR3 is CASSLAYHSLEAFF. DNA for the CDR3: TGTGCCAGCAGCTTAGCTTACCACAGTTTGGAAGCTTTCTTT.

Of note for this clone: At one end the junction does not follow the germline gene, possibly because of a read error. The rearrangement uses TRBV12-5 and TRBJ2-1; 9 nucleotides line up with TRBD1. CDR3 length equals 15 residues. Germline-derived CDR1 and CDR2 are LGHNT and FRNRAP. This CDR3 reads CASGFGQGFYDEQFF. The CDR3 DNA sequence: TGTGCTAGTGGTTTCGGACAGGGGTTCTACGATGAGCAGTTCTTC.

This clone was counted a few times. This chain connects TRBV11-2 to TRBJ1-5; TRBD1 agrees at 10 bases. The V gene end was trimmed by 3 bases and the J gene end by 2 bases; junction bases not matched to a gene: 1. This CDR3 comprises 15 residues. CDR1 SGHAT and CDR2 FQNNGV come from the germline V gene. The CDR3: CASSLTGGGNQPQHF. Here the CDR3 DNA reads TGTGCCAGCAGCTTGACAGGGGGCGGCAATCAGCCCCAGCATTTT.

The chain carries TRBV18 and TRBJ2-3; 8 nucleotides agree with TRBD1. CDR3 length: 18 amino acids. Trimming at V came to 1 base and at J to 4 bases, leaving 13 bases not matched to a gene. CDR1 and CDR2 (germline): KGHSH, LQKENI. DNA for the CDR3: TGTGCCAGCTCACCACGGTTATCGGGGCAGGGGGCTTCAGATACGCAGTATTTT. Its translation: CASSPRLSGQGASDTQYF.

This clone showed up just a few times. V and J are TRBV18 and TRBJ2-5, with D tentatively TRBD1 (5 bases). Trimming took 3 bases from V and 2 from J, leaving 10 bases between them. The V gene's germline CDR1 is KGHSH and CDR2 LQKENI. CDR3 size: 14 residues. CDR3 in amino acids: CASSPRQSQETQYF. The CDR3, as DNA: TGTGCCAGCTCACCCCGACAGTCACAAGAGACCCAGTACTTC.

This sequence joins TRBV5-4 and TRBJ2-5; D gene unclear. The CDR3 runs to 13 residues. V was shortened by 5 bases and J by 5 bases, with 13 bases between the two germline ends. Germline values: CDR1 SGHNT, CDR2 YYREEE (reference sequence). The chain's CDR3 is CASSPSRVETQYF. Written as DNA, the CDR3 is TGTGCCAGCAGTCCCTCTCGAGTCGAGACCCAGTACTTC.

This clone showed up just a few times. The chain combines TRBV19 with TRBJ1-6, with D unresolved. Trimming took off 6 bases at V and 7 bases at J, with 7 bases between the two ends. The germline V gene has CDR1 LNHDA and CDR2 SQIVND (reference sequence). The CDR3 loop spans 12 amino acids. Written as DNA, the CDR3 is TGTGCCAGTAGCCGGGGAAATTCACCCCTCCACTTT. Residues: CASSRGNSPLHF.

This clone has a single count. The chain uses TRBV7-8 and TRBJ1-1; perhaps TRBD1 as D (5 bases). The V gene's germline CDR1 is SGHVS and CDR2 FQNEAQ. V was pared by 4 bases and J by 5 bases, with 14 bases between. The CDR3 consists of 14 residues. CDR3 region: CASSSTWGSTEAFF. The DNA for the CDR3 is TGTGCCAGCAGCTCGACGTGGGGCAGTACTGAAGCTTTCTTT. The entire variable domain, with the rest obtained from reference TRBV7-8 and TRBJ1-1, is as follows: GAGVSQSPRYKVAKRGQDVALRCDPISGHVSLFWYQQALGQGPEFLTYFQNEAQLDKSGLPSDRFFAERPEGSVSTLKIQRTQQEDSAVYLCASSSTWGSTEAFFGQGTRLTVV.

This clone was observed a few times. This sequence joins TRBV7-2 and TRBJ1-1; tentatively, D is TRBD1 (5 bases). Germline V lookup: CDR1 SGHTA, CDR2 FQGNSA. The CDR3 extends over 14 amino acids. Trimming took 3 bases from V and 3 from J, leaving 11 bases between them. The CDR3 DNA follows: TGTGCCAGCAGCTTGGTTGGGGGGTACACTGAAGCTTTCTTT. This translates into CASSLVGGYTEAFF.

This clone has a handful of counts. This rearrangement joins TRBV19 to TRBJ2-2; TRBD1 matches at 8 bases. The CDR3 consists of 15 residues. V was clipped by 3 bases and J by 1 base; unmatched bases: 1. The germline gives CDR1 LNHDA, CDR2 SQIVND (reference sequence). CDR3 region: CASSIGTGNTGELFF. The CDR3 nucleotides read TGTGCCAGTAGTATCGGGACAGGGAACACCGGGGAGCTGTTTTTT.

This clone was found a few times. This chain links TRBV5-1 with TRBJ1-1; TRBD1 matches at 9 bases. This CDR3 has 16 amino acids. Germline-derived CDR1 and CDR2 are SGHRS and YFSETQ. The V segment lost 2 bases and the J segment 0 bases; nucleotides outside the gene matches: 5. The CDR3 region is CASSLGTGWVNTEAFF. The CDR3 DNA sequence: TGCGCCAGCAGCTTAGGGACAGGGTGGGTGAACACTGAAGCTTTCTTT.

This chain links TRBV5-1 with TRBJ1-6; no clear D. The CDR3 has 14 residues. V dropped 4 bases and J dropped 10 bases, with 15 bases sitting between them. CDR1 SGHRS and CDR2 YFSETQ come from the germline V gene. CDR3 DNA sequence: TGCGCCAGCAGCCCCTCCGGGTCGAACTCACCCCTCCACTTT. Protein sequence: CASSPSGSNSPLHF.

This clone was found a few times. This chain links TRBV19 with TRBJ2-2, with D maybe TRBD1 (5 bases). V dropped 5 bases and J dropped 4 bases, with 11 bases sitting between them. CDR1 and CDR2 (germline): LNHDA, SQIVND (reference sequence). CDR3 length: 14 residues. In DNA, the CDR3 is TGTGCCAGTAGTCTAAGGGGTCTCACCGGGGAGCTGTTTTTT. Its protein product is CASSLRGLTGELFF.

In this sample, this clone turned up a few times. The rearrangement uses TRBV28 and TRBJ1-2; a weak D match, TRBD1 (5 bases). V was pared by 6 bases and J by 5 bases, with 25 bases between. CDR1 is MDHEN, CDR2 SYDVKM, per germline. The CDR3 sequence is 17 residues long. CDR3 loop: CASSPALLGWQGYGYTF. The CDR3 DNA sequence: TGTGCCAGCAGCCCCGCCCTTCTCGGCTGGCAGGGATATGGCTACACCTTC.